These 6 T cell receptor beta chains share one sample of origin, sequenced in a study of human T cells and chemical hapten exposure (dated by TCRdb to the early 2020s). The library was obtained by 5' RACE. Sequencing took place on an Illumina MiSeq. The public reads were reanalyzed by TCRdb: fastp trimming at Q25, MiXCR alignment, in-frame beta chains only. Each CDR3 protein gets just one entry, which takes the most common genes and DNA from the rows behind it. The sample table shows approximately 81,000 distinct CDR3 sequences, and roughly 8% are seen once. Under 2.5% of the sample is held by the ten biggest clonotypes. Total RNA was extracted from unfractionated whole blood that had been collected in Tempus Blood RNA tubes. These receptors were obtained from a male donor in good health.

This clonotype was picked up many times. This chain links TRBV2 with TRBJ2-7, with a tentative D call TRBD1 (5 bases). This CDR3 has 15 amino acids. Deletions cut 3 bases from V and 0 bases from J, with 12 bases between. Germline lookup yields CDR1 SNHLY and CDR2 FYNNEI. CDR3 loop: CASSDVRADSYEQYF. CDR3 in DNA: TGTGCCAGCAGTGATGTCAGGGCGGACTCCTACGAGCAGTACTTC.

This clonotype was seen many times. The rearrangement joins TRBV5-4 to TRBJ2-5; D ambiguous. Trimming removed 3 bases from V and 3 bases from J, with 15 bases in between. Germline V gene lookup returns CDR1 SGHNT and CDR2 YYREEE (reference sequence). This CDR3 contains 15 residues. The CDR3 loop is CASSSGGRSKETQYF. The CDR3 region has the DNA TGTGCCAGCAGCTCGGGCGGACGGAGTAAAGAGACCCAGTACTTC.

This clonotype was picked up a small number of times. This rearrangement joins TRBV11-3 to TRBJ2-7; the D is unclear. The germline V gene has CDR1 SGHNT and CDR2 YENEEA. The CDR3 spans 13 residues. Trimming cost V 5 bases and J 1 base, with 9 bases left between them. CDR3 amino acids: CASSQDASYEQYF. The CDR3 nucleotides read TGTGCCAGCAGCCAGGACGCTTCCTACGAGCAGTACTTC.

There are many counts of this clonotype. The rearrangement links TRBV6-4 to TRBJ2-3; perhaps TRBD2 as D (5 bases). In germline, CDR1 is MRHNA, CDR2 SNTAGT. Trimming removed 2 bases at V and 4 bases at J, with 10 bases between. This CDR3 has 14 amino acids. The CDR3 DNA is TGTGCCAGCAGTGACGAACGGGAATCAGATACGCAGTATTTT. Translated, it gives CASSDERESDTQYF.

The chain joins TRBV12-3 or TRBV12-4 to TRBJ2-3; D is unresolved. V lost 7 bases, J lost 6 bases, and 17 bases lay in between. The CDR3 is 14 residues long. CDR3 sequence (DNA): TGTGCCAGCATTCCTTCGTACGGGTTCGATACGCAGTATTTT. Translation gives CASIPSYGFDTQYF.

CDR3 protein: CAWSSGSSGNTIYF. The CDR3 nucleotides read TGTGCCTGGAGTTCCGGAAGCTCTGGAAACACCATATATTTT. This chain joins TRBV30 and TRBJ1-3; D is uncertain. Trimming removed 2 bases at V and 0 bases at J, with 8 bases between. CDR1 and CDR2 (germline): GTSNPN, SVGIG (reference sequence). The CDR3 is made up of 14 amino acids.